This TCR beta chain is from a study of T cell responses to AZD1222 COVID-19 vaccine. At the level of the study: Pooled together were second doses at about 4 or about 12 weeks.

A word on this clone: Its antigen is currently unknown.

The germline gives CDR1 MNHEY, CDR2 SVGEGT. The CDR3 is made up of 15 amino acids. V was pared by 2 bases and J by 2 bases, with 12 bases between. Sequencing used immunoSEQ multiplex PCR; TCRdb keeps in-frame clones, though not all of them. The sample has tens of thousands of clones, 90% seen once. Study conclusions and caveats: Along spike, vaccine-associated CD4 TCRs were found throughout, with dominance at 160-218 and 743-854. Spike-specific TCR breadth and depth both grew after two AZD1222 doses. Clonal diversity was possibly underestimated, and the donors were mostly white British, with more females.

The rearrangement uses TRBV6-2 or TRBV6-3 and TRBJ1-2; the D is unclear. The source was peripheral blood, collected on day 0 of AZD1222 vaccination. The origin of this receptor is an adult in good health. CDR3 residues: CASSYRSGRNYGYTF. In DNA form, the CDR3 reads TGTGCCAGCAGTTACCGTTCCGGCAGAAACTATGGCTACACCTTC.